The clone carrying this T cell receptor beta chain has a count of ten or more. V was clipped by 4 bases and J by 4 bases, with 11 bases between them. This CDR3 spans 13 amino acids. The V gene's germline CDR1 is MNHEY and CDR2 SMNVEV (reference sequence). This record belongs to a study of molecular identifiers for immune sequencing clone quantification. Using its own MiXCR run on the PCR reads, TCRdb lists one record per CDR3 protein. This table holds 600,000 to 650,000 distinct CDR3 sequences, 15% to 20% found once. The J gene is TRBJ2-7, the V gene TRBV27; TRBD1 is a possible D gene (6 bases). The origin of this receptor is a human donor in good health. Some libraries in this study had Jurkat cell RNA spiked in. Sequencing used naive CD8+ T cells from blood, with Jurkat cell RNA spiked in. As for subset: FACS-sorted CD8+CD4-CCR7+CD45RA+ naive T cells. DNA of the CDR3: TGTGCCAGCAGTTACAGGGACGGGTACGAGCAGTACTTC. Encoded protein: CASSYRDGYEQYF.